The clone carrying this TCR beta chain has only a few counts. Its antigen remains unknown. This CDR3 spans 13 amino acids. Germline V gene data show CDR1 as SGHKS and CDR2 as YYEKEE (reference sequence). The V and J ends lost 4 bases and 4 bases respectively, with 11 bases between them. This entry belongs to a study of T cell repertoires in cytomegalovirus infection. Across the whole study: Both recently identified HLA-C-restricted and well-studied HLA-B-restricted CMV epitopes were used in the study.

TCRdb independently ran MiXCR on the reads; one entry per CDR3 protein. This table holds 110,000 to 150,000 distinct CDR3 sequences, over 30% found once. Study observations and caveats: The ex vivo response was dominated by HLA-C-restricted CMV-specific TCR beta clonotypes. Totalled public TCR beta family frequency picked out people who carried CMV plus the relevant HLA.

The chain is built from TRBV5-5 and TRBJ1-2, with a weak D call TRBD1 (6 bases). The specimen comprised CD8+ T cells from cultured PBMCs, sampled from culture after CMV antigen stimulation. The sequence derives from a human donor in good health (CMV status not recorded). Some clones in this sample may be carry-over from other donors' samples. The CDR3, as DNA: TGTGCCAGCAGCGTAGGGGGGAGCTATGGCTACACCTTC. Its protein product is CASSVGGSYGYTF.